The present entry profiles one TCR beta chain with its context. This clonotype was found many times. No cognate antigen has been identified for it. It has no much larger one-base neighbor in the sample; base qualities were not kept. Compared with germline, V lacks 6 bases and J lacks 5 bases; bases without a gene match: 7. The CDR3 spans 15 residues, from the cysteine through the phenylalanine. The sequence is cut down to CDR3 DNA, 45 bases in frame from base 1. Per the germline V gene, MDHEN is the CDR1 and SYDVKM is the CDR2. Amplification of TCR beta CDR3 regions was carried out from RNA transcripts. A first-round RT-PCR of the TCR CDR3 used the HTBI primer set with the Qiagen OneStep RT-PCR kit. Libraries were constructed in a second round of multiplex PCR, after which size selection and purification were carried out. Sequencing of the libraries was done on an Illumina HiSeq2000 using paired-end 100 bp reads. Under the source paper's analysis protocol: Raw data were processed with SOAPnuke, discarding reads with adapters, uncalled bases, mean Phred below 15, or no exact constant-primer or identifier match. High-quality paired reads were merged with COPE v1.2.5, and unique nucleotide sequences were defined as clonotypes. MiTCR v1.1 was used to align the clonotypes against IMGT TRBV, TRBD and TRBJ reference segments. Only V-J combinations with frequency above 0.0001, covering about 99% of repertoires, were analysed. A TCS score was defined as the ratio between F50 (clonal expansion) and ExV (chaos), using BLOSUM62-based TCRdist between CDR3 peptides within each V-J. Welch's t-statistics and random forest reduced 514 V-J features to roughly 13, which were used in a naive Bayes classifier (R e1071). The similarity between thyroid and blood repertoires was quantified using the Morisita-Horn index. TCRdb trimmed public reads at Q25 via fastp, called clones via MiXCR and kept in-frame beta chains. Under each unique CDR3 protein, matching rows form one entry showing the most common genes and DNA. It is TCRdb's table, rather than the study itself, that gives the V and J calls and clone size. The sample table records more than 500,000 distinct CDR3 sequences; roughly 14% of these occur just once. The ten largest clones capture 3.5% to 4.5% of the sample.

Ophthalmopathy patients had moderately to severely active disease, Clinical Activity Score of at least 3, NOSPECS grade of at least 4, and duration under 3 months. Exclusion was applied to patients with uncontrolled infections, other autoimmune diseases, pregnancy or lactation. Diagnoses were based on clinical symptoms, serum thyroxine and TRAb, thyroid ultrasound and orbital computed tomography. PBMCs were isolated from more than 9 ml of fresh peripheral blood by Ficoll-Paque density gradient centrifugation. Total RNA was extracted using Trizol reagent, and RNA quality was assessed on an Agilent 2100 Bioanalyzer. The data derive from a study of T cells in Graves' hyperthyroidism and ophthalmopathy (dated by TCRdb to between 2017 and 2020). Notes on the research overall: Peripheral blood was sampled at the time of initial diagnosis, prior to any treatment. TCR V-J signatures able to tell the groups apart were searched for in a discovery cohort of 90 to 100 patients, of whom roughly 42 had Graves' ophthalmopathy and roughly 58 had stable Graves' hyperthyroidism. Prospective prediction of ophthalmopathy was tested in an independent validation cohort consisting of some 19 hyperthyroidism patients and more than 15 patients who later progressed to ophthalmopathy. The roughly 94 discovery patients were randomly split 7:3 into training and test sets. The study also compared thyroid tissue and blood T-cell repertoires from more than five Graves' hyperthyroidism patients. Following sampling, methimazole starting at 30 mg daily was given to hyperthyroidism patients, and high-dose intravenous methylprednisolone was given to ophthalmopathy patients. The paper reports TCR Vbeta CDR3 sequencing of approximately 140 peripheral blood samples: under 45 ophthalmopathy, roughly 74 hyperthyroidism and 17 progressor patients.

Study-level results and caveats: No statistical method was used to fix the sample size in advance, and group allocation was not hidden from the investigators. In validation, the model predicted progression to ophthalmopathy with over 65% sensitivity and less than 75% specificity, a median of approximately 6.7 months before onset. Most expanded thyroid clonotypes (frequency above 0.001) were also detected in blood, a finding suggesting that blood repertoires may reflect thyroid immune responses. A model built on a 13 V-J signature distinguished ophthalmopathy from stable hyperthyroidism, reaching roughly 88% sensitivity and about 81% specificity in cross-validation and 80%/75% in testing.

Sequences were obtained from blood. Recombination linked TRBV28 to TRBJ2-2, and 9 junction bases match TRBD1. The sequence derives from a woman in her thirties or forties with Graves' ophthalmopathy. The DNA sequence reads TGTGCCAGCAGCTACCCCGGACAGGGGACCGGGGAGCTGTTTTTT. This translates into CASSYPGQGTGELFF.